The next 18 T cell receptor beta chains were all read from a single sample in a study of blood T cell repertoires in COVID-19. Assay used: immunoSEQ multiplex PCR; TCRdb lists only in-frame clones, some missing. Of approximately 100,000 clones listed, roughly 90% were seen once; the top ten hold about 6.3%. Sequencing was carried out using peripheral blood. The receptors here all came from a human donor in a cohort sampled during active COVID-19.

J is TRBJ2-7 and V is TRBV19; TRBD1 matches 11 bases. The germline V gene encodes CDR1 LNHDA and CDR2 SQIVND (reference sequence). This CDR3 has 15 amino acids. Losses at the gene ends were 3 bases for V and 7 bases for J; bases not matched to a gene: 8. CDR3 protein: CASSIGQGAIWEQYF. CDR3 nucleotides: TGTGCCAGTAGTATCGGACAGGGGGCAATATGGGAGCAGTACTTC.

This clone appeared a single time. This chain uses TRBV5-4 with TRBJ2-3, with no clear D. The V gene lost 4 bases and the J gene lost 7 bases, with 7 bases spanning the gap. The germline gives CDR1 SGHNT, CDR2 YYREEE (reference sequence). The CDR3 spans 11 residues. The DNA for the CDR3 is TGTGCCAGCAGCGGCCCTTATACGCAGTATTTT. Amino acid sequence: CASSGPYTQYF.

The chain is built from TRBV6-6 and TRBJ2-3; TRBD2 matches 8 bases. V dropped 7 bases and J dropped 4; count of bases not matched to a gene: 10. The CDR3 contains 15 residues. Germline V gene data show CDR1 as MNHNY and CDR2 as SVGAGI (reference sequence). The CDR3 nucleotides read TGTGCCAGCACCACTCGGACTAGCAACCCAGATACGCAGTATTTT. Translated: CASTTRTSNPDTQYF.

This clone has only a few counts. This chain links TRBV24-1 with TRBJ2-2, with D perhaps TRBD1 (5 bases). Trimming cost V 4 bases and J 0 bases, with 5 bases left between them. Germline values: CDR1 KGHDR, CDR2 SFDVKD. This CDR3 spans 14 amino acids. The CDR3 spells CATSDRANTGELFF. The CDR3 nucleotides are TGTGCCACCAGTGACAGGGCGAACACCGGGGAGCTGTTTTTT.

V is TRBV5-4 and J is TRBJ2-5; 9 bases map to TRBD2. CDR1 SGHNT and CDR2 YYREEE come from the germline V gene (reference sequence). CDR3 length equals 16 residues. The V segment lost 4 bases and the J segment 0 bases; nucleotides outside the gene matches: 7. The CDR3 nucleotides are TGTGCCAGCAGCCCGGCGGCGGGAGGGTACCAAGAGACCCAGTACTTC. Protein: CASSPAAGGYQETQYF.

CDR3: CASSQEDRSVDTQYF. Here the CDR3 DNA reads TGTGCCAGCAGCCAAGAGGACAGGTCCGTAGATACGCAGTATTTT. The chain has TRBV4-2 and TRBJ2-3; 7 bases align to TRBD1. The CDR3 length is 15 residues. Germline CDR1 is LGHNA and CDR2 is YNFKEQ. Germline trimming cut 0 bases from V and 5 bases from J; bases unmatched to any gene: 5.

The J gene is TRBJ1-2, the V gene TRBV20-1; no firm D call. Germline CDR1 DFQATT, CDR2 SNEGSKA (reference sequence). The CDR3 sequence is 11 residues long. The V end lost 6 bases, the J end lost 6 bases, and 11 bases lay between the germline ends. CDR3 residues: CSAYLSDGYTF. CDR3 sequence (DNA): TGCAGTGCCTACTTGAGCGATGGCTACACCTTC.

This chain connects TRBV7-9 to TRBJ2-5; TRBD2 matches 9 bases. The CDR3 totals 16 residues. Germline V gene lookup returns CDR1 SEHNR and CDR2 FQNEAQ (reference sequence). The J segment lost 3 bases and the V segment lost 1 base, leaving 6 bases of the junction unmatched. In nucleotides, the CDR3 is TGTGCCAGCAGCTTAGGATCTAGCGGGGCGAAAGAGACCCAGTACTTC. This sequence encodes CASSLGSSGAKETQYF.

This clone appeared a single time. V usage is TRBV6-5 and J usage is TRBJ2-7; 7 nucleotides agree with TRBD1. The ends lost 2 bases at V and 7 bases at J; junction bases unmatched: 8. Germline CDR1 and CDR2: MNHEY and SVGAGI. This CDR3 has 14 amino acids. The CDR3 spells CASSYQPGGMEQYF. The CDR3 DNA follows: TGTGCCAGCAGTTACCAGCCAGGGGGTATGGAGCAGTACTTC.

This chain connects TRBV4-3 to TRBJ1-4; TRBD1 matches 8 bases. The CDR3 consists of 18 residues. The trim removed 4 bases at V and 5 bases at J, leaving 15 bases unmatched. Looked up from germline, CDR1 is LGHNA and CDR2 is YSLEER. CDR3 bases: TGCGCCAGCAGCCCCCGGACAGGGACGTCATATGCGAATGAAAAACTGTTTTTT. It yields the protein CASSPRTGTSYANEKLFF.

The DNA for the CDR3 is TGTGCCAGCAGCTTTGGGGGCCCCCGGTCGGGGGAGCTGTTTTTT. Amino acids: CASSFGGPRSGELFF. The V call is TRBV5-4, the J call TRBJ2-2, with D perhaps TRBD1 (6 bases). CDR1 is SGHNT and CDR2 is YYREEE in the germline V gene (reference sequence). This CDR3 contains 15 residues. Trimming pared 2 bases from V and 8 bases from J, leaving 16 bases between.

The chain has TRBV28 and TRBJ1-5; no definite D call. CDR1 is MDHEN and CDR2 is SYDVKM in the germline V gene. V was clipped by 6 bases and J by 7 bases, with 22 bases between them. The CDR3 has 16 amino acids. In DNA, the CDR3 is TGTGCCAGCAGGCCCCTCCGGGAGGGCAGAGGACAGCCCCAGCATTTT. Translation: CASRPLREGRGQPQHF.

This clone has just a few counts. The same CDR3 can be traced to other DNA sequences in this sample. The V call is TRBV19, the J call TRBJ2-7; perhaps TRBD1 as D (5 bases). Germline assignment: CDR1 LNHDA and CDR2 SQIVND (reference sequence). The CDR3 sequence is 13 residues long. Trimming pared 1 base from V and 3 bases from J, leaving 7 bases between. The CDR3 bases are TGTGCCAGTAGTATAGGGGGCGGCTACGAGCAGTACTTC. Translation: CASSIGGGYEQYF.

The rearrangement uses TRBV28 and TRBJ1-5; TRBD1 matches at 10 bases. CDR1 MDHEN and CDR2 SYDVKM come from the germline V gene. The CDR3 runs 15 residues. Trimming took 2 bases from V and 7 from J; bases not matched to a gene: 5. This CDR3 reads CASSLRQGARQPQHF. DNA of the CDR3: TGTGCCAGCAGTTTAAGACAGGGGGCTCGACAGCCCCAGCATTTT.

The chain uses TRBV7-9 and TRBJ1-2, with D tentatively TRBD1 (5 bases). The CDR3 is 15 residues long. Trimming left V 2 bases short and J 0 bases short, with 10 bases between. Germline V gene data show CDR1 as SEHNR and CDR2 as FQNEAQ (reference sequence). For the CDR3, the DNA is TGTGCCAGCAGCTTAATGACAGTAGCTAACTATGGCTACACCTTC. Translating gives CASSLMTVANYGYTF. The full variable domain, rest sourced from reference TRBV7-9 and TRBJ1-2, is DTGVSQNPRHKITKRGQNVTFRCDPISEHNRLYWYRQTLGQGPEFLTYFQNEAQLEKSRLLSDRFSAERPKGSFSTLEIQRTEQGDSAMYLCASSLMTVANYGYTFGSGTRLTVV.

This rearrangement joins TRBV6-6 to TRBJ1-4; D unclear. This CDR3 has 12 amino acids. Germline CDR1 MNHNY, CDR2 SVGAGI (reference sequence). Deletions cut 0 bases from V and 12 bases from J, with 8 bases between. CDR3 DNA: TGTGCCAGCAGTTACTCATGGGAGGAACTGTTTTTT. It encodes CASSYSWEELFF.

This clone turned up a few times. The V and J genes are TRBV5-1 and TRBJ1-6, with a possible D match to TRBD1 (6 bases). Germline CDR1 is SGHRS and CDR2 is YFSETQ. The CDR3 covers 14 residues. V lost 0 bases to trimming and J lost 9 bases, with 10 bases between them. CDR3 loop: CASSLVGDISPLHF. In DNA, the CDR3 is TGCGCCAGCAGCTTGGTTGGGGACATTTCACCCCTCCACTTT. Together with reference TRBV5-1 and TRBJ1-6, the CDR3 gives the full variable domain: KAGVTQTPRYLIKTRGQQVTLSCSPISGHRSVSWYQQTPGQGLQFLFEYFSETQRNKGNFPGRFSGRQFSNSRSEMNVSTLELGDSALYLCASSLVGDISPLHFGNGTRLTVT.

This chain joins TRBV19 and TRBJ1-1; D call uncertain. The length of the CDR3 is 13 residues. The V end was cut by 2 bases, the J end by 1 base, with 5 bases between. CDR1 and CDR2 (germline): LNHDA, SQIVND (reference sequence). This CDR3 is CASSITPNTEAFF. The CDR3 bases are TGTGCCAGTAGTATAACACCGAACACTGAAGCTTTCTTT.